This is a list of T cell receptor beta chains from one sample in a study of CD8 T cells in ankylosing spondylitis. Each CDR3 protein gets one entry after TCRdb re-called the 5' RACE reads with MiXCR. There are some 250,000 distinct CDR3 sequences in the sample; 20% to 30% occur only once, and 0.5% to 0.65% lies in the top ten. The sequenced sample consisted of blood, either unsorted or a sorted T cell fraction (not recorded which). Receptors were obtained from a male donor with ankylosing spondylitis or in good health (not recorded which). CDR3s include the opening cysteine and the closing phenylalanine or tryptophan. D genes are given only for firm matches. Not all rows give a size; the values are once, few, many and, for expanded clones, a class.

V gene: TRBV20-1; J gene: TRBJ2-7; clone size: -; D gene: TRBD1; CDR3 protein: CSASGRQGVPSYEQYF; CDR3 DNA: TGCAGTGCTAGTGGGCGGCAGGGGGTGCCCTCCTACGAGCAGTACTTC
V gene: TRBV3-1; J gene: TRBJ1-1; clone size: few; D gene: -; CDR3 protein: CASSPPGSVEAFF; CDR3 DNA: TGTGCCAGCAGCCCCCCAGGGTCGGTTGAAGCTTTCTTT
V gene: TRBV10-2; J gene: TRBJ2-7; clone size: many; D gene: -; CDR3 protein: CASSEDRYEQYF; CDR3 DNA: TGCGCCAGCAGTGAGGACCGCTACGAGCAGTACTTC
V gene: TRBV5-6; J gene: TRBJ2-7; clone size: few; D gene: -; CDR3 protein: CASSLNRWEQYF; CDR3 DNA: TGTGCCAGCAGCTTGAATAGGTGGGAGCAGTACTTC
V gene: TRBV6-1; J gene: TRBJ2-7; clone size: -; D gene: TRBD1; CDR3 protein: CASSREGTGTIYEQYF; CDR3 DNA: TGTGCCAGCAGTCGCGAAGGGACAGGCACGATCTACGAGCAGTACTTC
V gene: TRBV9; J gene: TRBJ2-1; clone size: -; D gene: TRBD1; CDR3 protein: CASSPGDRGPYNEQFF; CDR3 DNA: TGTGCCAGCAGCCCGGGGGACAGGGGGCCATACAATGAGCAGTTCTTC
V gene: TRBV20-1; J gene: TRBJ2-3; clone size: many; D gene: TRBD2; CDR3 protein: CSETSGGTDTQYF; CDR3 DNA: TGCAGCGAAACTAGCGGGGGCACAGATACGCAGTATTTT
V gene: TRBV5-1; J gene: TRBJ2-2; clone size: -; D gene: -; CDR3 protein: CASSFQGTPGELFF; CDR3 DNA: TGCGCCAGCAGCTTTCAGGGAACACCCGGGGAGCTGTTTTTT
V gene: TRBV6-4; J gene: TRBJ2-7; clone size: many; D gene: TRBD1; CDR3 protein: CASRDRKKSHEQYF; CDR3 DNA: TGTGCCAGCCGGGACAGGAAGAAGAGCCACGAGCAGTACTTC
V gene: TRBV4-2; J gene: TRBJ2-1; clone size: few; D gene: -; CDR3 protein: CASSPQVRGSYNEQFF; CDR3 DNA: TGTGCCAGCAGCCCGCAGGTTAGAGGTTCCTACAATGAGCAGTTCTTC
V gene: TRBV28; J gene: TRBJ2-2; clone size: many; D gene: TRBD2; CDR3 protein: CASSLTSGGALGELFF; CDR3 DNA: TGTGCCAGCAGCCTCACTAGCGGGGGGGCGCTCGGGGAGCTGTTTTTT
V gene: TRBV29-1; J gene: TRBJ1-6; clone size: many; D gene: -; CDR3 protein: CSVQDGRNSPLHF; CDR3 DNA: TGCAGCGTTCAAGACGGCAGAAATTCACCCCTCCACTTT
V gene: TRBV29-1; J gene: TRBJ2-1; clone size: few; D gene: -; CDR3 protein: CSGRYLDEQFF; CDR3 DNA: TGCAGCGGTCGCTACTTGGATGAGCAGTTCTTC
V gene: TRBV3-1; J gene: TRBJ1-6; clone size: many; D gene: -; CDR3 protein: CASSAWGGGRNSPLHF; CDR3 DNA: TGTGCCAGCAGCGCCTGGGGTGGAGGGAGGAATTCACCCCTCCACTTT
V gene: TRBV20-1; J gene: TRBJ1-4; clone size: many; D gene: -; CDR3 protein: CSAQDSEKLFF; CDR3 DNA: TGCAGTGCTCAAGACAGTGAAAAACTGTTTTTT
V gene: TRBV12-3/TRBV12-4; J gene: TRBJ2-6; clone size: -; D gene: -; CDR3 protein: CASSFGANVLTF; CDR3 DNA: TGTGCCAGCAGTTTTGGGGCCAACGTCCTGACTTTC
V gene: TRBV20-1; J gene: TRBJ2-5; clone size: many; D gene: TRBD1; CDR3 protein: CSAEPGQGRETQYF; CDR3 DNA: TGCAGTGCGGAACCGGGACAGGGTAGAGAGACCCAGTACTTC
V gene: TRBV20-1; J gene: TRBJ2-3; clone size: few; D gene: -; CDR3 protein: CSAPRRGDTQYF; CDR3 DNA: TGCAGTGCTCCGCGGAGGGGAGATACGCAGTATTTT
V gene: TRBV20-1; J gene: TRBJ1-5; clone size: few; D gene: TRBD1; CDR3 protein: CSAGQGNSNQPQHF; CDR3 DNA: TGCAGTGCGGGACAGGGGAATAGCAATCAGCCCCAGCATTTT
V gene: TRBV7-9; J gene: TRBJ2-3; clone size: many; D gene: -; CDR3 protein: CASSPPGPDTQYF; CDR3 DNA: TGTGCCAGCAGCCCCCCAGGGCCAGATACGCAGTATTTT
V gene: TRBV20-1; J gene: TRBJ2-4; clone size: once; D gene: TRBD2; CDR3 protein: CSAGWVAGAPTLAKNIQYF; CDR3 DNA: TGCAGTGCTGGGTGGGTAGCGGGGGCACCAACGCTAGCCAAAAACATTCAGTACTTC
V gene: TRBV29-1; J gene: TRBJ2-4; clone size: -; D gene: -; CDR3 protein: CSVEVGSKNIQYF; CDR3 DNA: TGCAGCGTTGAAGTTGGATCTAAAAACATTCAGTACTTC
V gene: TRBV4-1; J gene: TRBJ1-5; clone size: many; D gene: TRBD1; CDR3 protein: CASSPRGTGDNQPQHF; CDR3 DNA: TGCGCCAGCAGCCCCCGAGGGACAGGGGACAATCAGCCCCAGCATTTT
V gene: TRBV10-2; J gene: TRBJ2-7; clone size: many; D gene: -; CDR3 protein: CASSEFHSYEQYF; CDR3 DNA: TGCGCCAGCAGTGAGTTCCACTCCTACGAGCAGTACTTC
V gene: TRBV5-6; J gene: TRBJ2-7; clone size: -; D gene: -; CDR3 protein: CASSWGASPYEQYF; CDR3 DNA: TGTGCCAGCAGCTGGGGAGCATCCCCCTACGAGCAGTACTTC
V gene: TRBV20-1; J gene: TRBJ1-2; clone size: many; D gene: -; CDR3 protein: CSARDPSNYGYTF; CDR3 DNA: TGCAGTGCTAGAGACCCCTCAAACTATGGCTACACCTTC
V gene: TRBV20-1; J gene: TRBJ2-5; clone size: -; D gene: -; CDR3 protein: CSARDQLSNEETQYF; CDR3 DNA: TGCAGTGCTAGAGATCAGCTAAGTAACGAAGAGACCCAGTACTTC
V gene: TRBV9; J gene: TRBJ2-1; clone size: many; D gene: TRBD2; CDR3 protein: CASSSRGLAGGHEQFF; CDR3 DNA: TGTGCCAGCAGCTCTAGAGGGCTAGCGGGGGGCCATGAGCAGTTCTTC
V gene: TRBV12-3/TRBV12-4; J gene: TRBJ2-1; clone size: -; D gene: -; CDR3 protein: CASTRSRYNEQFF; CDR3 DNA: TGTGCCAGCACCCGCAGCCGGTACAATGAGCAGTTCTTC
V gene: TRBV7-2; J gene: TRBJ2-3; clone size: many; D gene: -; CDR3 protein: CASSLGTNVGDTQYF; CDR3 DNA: TGTGCCAGCAGCTTAGGGACAAATGTCGGAGATACGCAGTATTTT
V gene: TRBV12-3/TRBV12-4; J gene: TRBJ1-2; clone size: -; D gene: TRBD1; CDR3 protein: CASSFMGQDF; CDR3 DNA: TGTGCCAGCAGTTTTATGGGACAGGACTTC
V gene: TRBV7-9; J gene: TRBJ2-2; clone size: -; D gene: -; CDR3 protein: CASSFKGSVLFF; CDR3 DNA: TGTGCCAGCAGCTTTAAGGGAAGTGTGCTGTTTTTT